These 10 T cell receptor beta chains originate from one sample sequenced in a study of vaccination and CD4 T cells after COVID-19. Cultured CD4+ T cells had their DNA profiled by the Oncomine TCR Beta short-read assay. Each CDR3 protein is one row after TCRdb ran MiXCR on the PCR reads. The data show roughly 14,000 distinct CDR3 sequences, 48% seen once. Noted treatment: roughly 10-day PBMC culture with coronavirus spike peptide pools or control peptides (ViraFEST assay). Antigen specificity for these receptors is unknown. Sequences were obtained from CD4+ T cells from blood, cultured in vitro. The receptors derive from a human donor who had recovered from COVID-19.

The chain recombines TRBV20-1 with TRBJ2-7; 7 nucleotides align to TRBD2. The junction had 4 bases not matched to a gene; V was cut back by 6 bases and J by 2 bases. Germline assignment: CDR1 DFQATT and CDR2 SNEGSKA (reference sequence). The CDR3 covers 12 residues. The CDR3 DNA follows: TGCAGTGCGGCGGGAGCAGCCTACGAGCAGTACTTC. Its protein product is CSAAGAAYEQYF.

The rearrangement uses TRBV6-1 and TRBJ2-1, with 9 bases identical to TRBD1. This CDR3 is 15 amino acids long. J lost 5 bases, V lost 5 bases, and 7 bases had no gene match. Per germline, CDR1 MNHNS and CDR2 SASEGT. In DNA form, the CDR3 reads TGTGCCAGCAGTCCGGACAGGGGCAGCAACAATGAGCAGTTCTTC. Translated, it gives CASSPDRGSNNEQFF.

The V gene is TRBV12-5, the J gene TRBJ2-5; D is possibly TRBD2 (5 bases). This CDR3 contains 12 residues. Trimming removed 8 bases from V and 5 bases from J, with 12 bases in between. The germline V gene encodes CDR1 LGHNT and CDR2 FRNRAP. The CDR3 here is CASSGNLETQYF. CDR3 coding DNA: TGTGCTAGTTCGGGGAACCTCGAGACCCAGTACTTC.

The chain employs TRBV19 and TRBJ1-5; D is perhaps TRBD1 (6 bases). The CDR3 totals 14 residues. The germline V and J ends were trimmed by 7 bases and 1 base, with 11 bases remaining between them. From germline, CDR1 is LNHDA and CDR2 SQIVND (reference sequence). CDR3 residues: CASKRGGSNQPQHF. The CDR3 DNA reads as TGTGCCAGTAAAAGGGGGGGCAGCAATCAGCCCCAGCATTTT.

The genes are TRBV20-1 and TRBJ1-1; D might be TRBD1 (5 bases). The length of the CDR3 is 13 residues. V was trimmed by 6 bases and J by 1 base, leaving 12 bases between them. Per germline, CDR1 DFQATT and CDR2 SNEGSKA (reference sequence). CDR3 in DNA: TGCAGTGCCCAGGGCAGACCGAACACTGAAGCTTTCTTT. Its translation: CSAQGRPNTEAFF.

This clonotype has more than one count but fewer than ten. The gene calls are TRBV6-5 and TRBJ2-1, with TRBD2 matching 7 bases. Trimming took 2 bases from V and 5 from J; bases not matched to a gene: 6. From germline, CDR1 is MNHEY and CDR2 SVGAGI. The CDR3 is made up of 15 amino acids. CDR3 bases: TGTGCCAGCAGTTACCCCGGGACTACCAACAATGAGCAGTTCTTC. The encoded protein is CASSYPGTTNNEQFF.

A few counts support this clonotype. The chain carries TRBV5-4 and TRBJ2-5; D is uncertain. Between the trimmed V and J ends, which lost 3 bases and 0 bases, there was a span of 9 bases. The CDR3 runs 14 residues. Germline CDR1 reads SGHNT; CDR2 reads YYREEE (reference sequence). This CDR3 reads CASSSDWNQETQYF. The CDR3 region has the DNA TGTGCCAGCAGCTCTGACTGGAACCAAGAGACCCAGTACTTC.

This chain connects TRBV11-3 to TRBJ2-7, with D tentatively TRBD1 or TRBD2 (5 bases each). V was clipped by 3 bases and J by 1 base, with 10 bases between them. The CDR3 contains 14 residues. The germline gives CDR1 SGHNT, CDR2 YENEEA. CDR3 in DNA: TGTGCCAGCAGCTTCCGGGACGGGTCCTACGAGCAGTACTTC. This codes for CASSFRDGSYEQYF. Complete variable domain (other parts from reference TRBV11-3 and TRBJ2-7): EAGVVQSPRYKIIEKKQPVAFWCNPISGHNTLYWYLQNLGQGPELLIRYENEEAVDDSQLPKDRFSAERLKGVDSTLKIQPAELGDSAVYLCASSFRDGSYEQYFGPGTRLTVT.

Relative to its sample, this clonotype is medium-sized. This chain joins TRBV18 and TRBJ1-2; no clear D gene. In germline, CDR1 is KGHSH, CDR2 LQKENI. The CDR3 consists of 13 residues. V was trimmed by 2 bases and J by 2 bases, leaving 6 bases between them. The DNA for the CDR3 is TGTGCCAGCTCACCAACCGGGAACTATGGCTACACCTTC. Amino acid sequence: CASSPTGNYGYTF.

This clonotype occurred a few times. The CDR3, as DNA: TGTGCCATCAGTGAGTCCGACAGAAGGGAGCTGTTTTTT. Amino acid sequence: CAISESDRRELFF. The V gene is TRBV10-3, the J gene TRBJ2-2; D possibly corresponds to TRBD1 (5 bases). With 0 bases removed from V and 9 bases from J, the gap between germline ends came to 8 bases. Looked up from germline, CDR1 is ENHRY and CDR2 is SYGVKD. This CDR3 is 13 amino acids long.